The rows below give T cell receptor beta chains drawn from one sample of a study of response to subunit inactivated influenza vaccine. One entry per CDR3 protein, called by TCRdb with MiXCR from the RT-PCR reads. The data show 630,000 or so distinct CDR3 sequences, 15% to 18% seen once. The specimen was PBMCs from blood, collected less than 13 days after vaccination. All receptors derive from a man aged 50 to 60 who received an inactivated influenza vaccine. Both conserved end residues are part of each CDR3. D genes are given only for firm matches. Clone size is given for some rows only: seen once, a few or many times, or a class if the clone is expanded.

CDR3 DNA	CDR3 protein	D gene	clone size	J gene	V gene
TGTGCCAGCAGTACACCTAGCGGGAGTTGGCCAGATACGCAGTATTTT	CASSTPSGSWPDTQYF	TRBD2	few	TRBJ2-3	TRBV25-1
TGTGCCAGCAGCAGTGGAGGACCCTATGGCTACACCTTC	CASSSGGPYGYTF	NA	few	TRBJ1-2	TRBV7-9
TGTGCCAGCAGCGTAGCTTTTCGGGAGGGCCAAGAGACCCAGTACTTC	CASSVAFREGQETQYF	TRBD2	NA	TRBJ2-5	TRBV9
TGCGCCAGCAGCTCTCCGGGACAGCGCACAGATACGCAGTATTTT	CASSSPGQRTDTQYF	TRBD1	NA	TRBJ2-3	TRBV5-1
TGTGCCAGCACCCCGGGGTGGGCCAGGGAGCAGTTCTTC	CASTPGWAREQFF	NA	NA	TRBJ2-1	TRBV6-1
TGCAGCGTTGAAACTATAGGGGATCCTAGCCAGGGAGGACTCCTAGCCAAAAACATTCAGTACTTC	CSVETIGDPSQGGLLAKNIQYF	NA	NA	TRBJ2-4	TRBV29-1
TGTGCCAGCTCACCAAGACACCAAGAGACCCAGTACTTC	CASSPRHQETQYF	NA	many	TRBJ2-5	TRBV18
TGTGCCAGCAGTTTTACTAGCGGGAGGTTTAATGAGCAGTTCTTC	CASSFTSGRFNEQFF	TRBD2	NA	TRBJ2-1	TRBV12-3/TRBV12-4
TGCAGTGCTAGAGCCACGGCGGGACAGCGGATCAAGACTAATGAAAAACTGTTTTTT	CSARATAGQRIKTNEKLFF	TRBD1	NA	TRBJ1-4	TRBV20-1
TGTGCCACCAGGGGACAGGGGGTAAACACCGGGGAGCTGTTTTTT	CATRGQGVNTGELFF	TRBD1	few	TRBJ2-2	TRBV15
TGCAGTGCTACACGGACACGGACGGGGGTGGCTGAAGCTTTCTTT	CSATRTRTGVAEAFF	NA	few	TRBJ1-1	TRBV20-1
TGTGCCAGCTCACCCGGAAGGACAGGGGTAAGCGATGAGCAGTTCTTC	CASSPGRTGVSDEQFF	TRBD1	NA	TRBJ2-1	TRBV18
TGTGCCAGCAGTTTAGGTGGTCTCAGGGGCGGAACTGGCTACACCTTC	CASSLGGLRGGTGYTF	NA	few	TRBJ1-2	TRBV28
TGCAGTGCTAGAGTCTCAGGGATAGTAGACAAAAACATTCAGTACTTC	CSARVSGIVDKNIQYF	NA	few	TRBJ2-4	TRBV20-1
TGTGCCAGCAGCGGGACTAGCGGGAGGGTGGATACGCAGTATTTT	CASSGTSGRVDTQYF	TRBD2	NA	TRBJ2-3	TRBV7-9
TGTGCCAGTAGTGTAGACCATGCCCAAGAGACCCAGTACTTC	CASSVDHAQETQYF	NA	few	TRBJ2-5	TRBV19
TGTGCCAGCAGTTACTGGGGGGCCCAGACCACAGATACGCAGTATTTT	CASSYWGAQTTDTQYF	NA	NA	TRBJ2-3	TRBV6-5
TGTGCCAGCAGCCATATGGACAGACTGAGGGGAGAGCAGTTCTTC	CASSHMDRLRGEQFF	NA	NA	TRBJ2-1	TRBV14
TGCGCCAGCAGCTTGCGTACTAGCGGGGTCCTTCAAGAGACCCAGTACTTC	CASSLRTSGVLQETQYF	TRBD2	NA	TRBJ2-5	TRBV5-1
TGTGCCAGCAGCCTAACTAGCGGGGGGCTGATGGAGCAGTACTTC	CASSLTSGGLMEQYF	TRBD2	NA	TRBJ2-7	TRBV3-1